This TCR beta chain emerged from a study of blood T cell repertoires in COVID-19. Study details: Both acute and convalescent COVID-19 samples were obtained from the United States, Italy and Spain. PBMCs, B-cell-depleted T cells, or T cells were the source of the cDNA or gDNA that made up the material.

The germline CDR1 and CDR2 sequences are SGHDN and FVKESK. V shed 4 bases, J shed 3 bases, and the junction held 16 bases outside the gene matches. The CDR3 is 19 amino acids. Sequencing used immunoSEQ multiplex PCR; TCRdb keeps in-frame clones, though not all of them. This table holds around 140,000 clones, around nine tenths found once. The TCR originated in a man aged 50 or older with active or convalescent COVID-19. The rearrangement links TRBV14 to TRBJ2-4, with 9 bases identical to TRBD1. Sequenced input: peripheral blood. The CDR3 reads CASSPGFAGTGWGKNIQYF. The CDR3 DNA sequence: TGTGCCAGCAGCCCAGGGTTTGCCGGGACAGGGTGGGGCAAAAACATTCAGTACTTC.